These 23 T cell receptor beta chains share one sample of origin, sequenced in a study of blood T cell repertoires in COVID-19. The protocol was immunoSEQ multiplex PCR, while the TCRdb copy is restricted to in-frame clones and leaves out a portion. Among about 160,000 clones listed, roughly 80% were seen once. The sequenced sample consisted of peripheral blood. These receptors came from a woman older than 75 with acute or convalescent COVID-19.

This chain joins TRBV14 and TRBJ2-1; 13 bases align to TRBD2. V dropped 1 base and J dropped 8; count of bases not matched to a gene: 11. There are 18 residues in the CDR3. Germline V gene lookup returns CDR1 SGHDN and CDR2 FVKESK. The CDR3 sequence: CASSQGPGLAGSLHEQFF. As DNA, the CDR3 is TGTGCCAGCAGCCAAGGCCCGGGACTAGCGGGGTCCCTCCATGAGCAGTTCTTC.

The chain joins TRBV4-2 to TRBJ1-6; TRBD1 matches 7 bases. Germline V gives CDR1 LGHNA, CDR2 YNFKEQ. The ends lost 4 bases at V and 10 bases at J; junction bases unmatched: 13. The CDR3 consists of 16 residues. As DNA, the CDR3 is TGTGCCAGCAGCCCATCCTCCCGGGACAGCGGCTCACCCCTCCACTTT. This translates into CASSPSSRDSGSPLHF.

This chain links TRBV27 with TRBJ2-2; 8 nucleotides agree with TRBD2. Unmatched junction bases numbered 11, after V lost 10 bases and J lost 4 bases. CDR1 and CDR2 (germline): MNHEY, SMNVEV (reference sequence). The CDR3 loop spans 15 amino acids. The CDR3 protein is CANLSGNPPTGELFF. CDR3 coding DNA: TGTGCCAACCTTAGCGGGAACCCCCCCACCGGGGAGCTGTTTTTT.

The chain employs TRBV11-2 and TRBJ2-7; D is unclear. CDR1 and CDR2 from the germline V gene are SGHAT and FQNNGV. The length of the CDR3 is 12 residues. Deletions cut 5 bases from V and 2 bases from J, with 7 bases between. The chain's CDR3 is CASSPGTYEQYF. The DNA of the CDR3 is TGTGCCAGCAGCCCAGGAACCTACGAGCAGTACTTC.

The V and J genes are TRBV6-5 and TRBJ1-2, with a weak D call TRBD1 (6 bases). Trimming removed 0 bases from V and 4 bases from J, with 15 bases in between. Germline values: CDR1 MNHEY, CDR2 SVGAGI. The CDR3 loop spans 16 amino acids. The CDR3 region is CASSYSALQGSYGYTF. DNA of the CDR3: TGTGCCAGCAGTTACTCGGCACTGCAGGGGAGCTATGGCTACACCTTC.

The V gene is TRBV7-3, the J gene TRBJ1-2, with 12 bases that match TRBD1. The germline CDR1 and CDR2 sequences are SGHTA and FQGTGA. V was clipped by 0 bases and J by 3 bases; unmatched bases: 2. This CDR3 has 16 residues. CDR3 nucleotide sequence: TGTGCCAGCAGCTTAACCGGGACAGGGGGCGACTATGGCTACACCTTC. This gives the protein CASSLTGTGGDYGYTF. Combining the CDR3 with reference TRBV7-3 and TRBJ1-2 gives the whole variable domain GAGVSQTPSNKVTEKGKYVELRCDPISGHTALYWYRQSLGQGPEFLIYFQGTGAADDSGLPNDRFFAVRPEGSVSTLKIQRTERGDSAVYLCASSLTGTGGDYGYTFGSGTRLTVV.

Many counts were recorded for this clone. The chain is built from TRBV7-3 and TRBJ2-6; tentative D call: TRBD2 (6 bases). Trimming stripped 2 bases from V and 2 bases from J, with 10 bases between. CDR1 and CDR2 from the germline V gene are SGHTA and FQGTGA. This CDR3 region has 16 residues. CDR3 amino acids: CASSLGPGAGANVLTF. Here the CDR3 DNA reads TGTGCCAGCAGCTTAGGTCCGGGGGCTGGGGCCAACGTCCTGACTTTC.

The chain couples TRBV19 to TRBJ2-1, with TRBD2 matching 13 bases. Germline V gene lookup returns CDR1 LNHDA and CDR2 SQIVND (reference sequence). CDR3 size: 17 residues. J was trimmed by 5 bases and V by 0 bases; bases with no gene match: 4. The CDR3 loop is CASSIERTSGGNNEQFF. CDR3 nucleotide sequence: TGTGCCAGTAGTATAGAGCGGACTAGCGGGGGCAACAATGAGCAGTTCTTC.

The table lists this clone with a count of one. The chain combines TRBV6-5 with TRBJ2-5; the D gene is possibly TRBD1 (7 bases). The CDR3 consists of 15 residues. V was pared by 2 bases and J by 5 bases, with 15 bases between. Germline V lookup: CDR1 MNHEY, CDR2 SVGAGI. The CDR3 protein is CASSYGQGGSETQYF. DNA for the CDR3: TGTGCCAGCAGTTACGGGCAGGGGGGTTCGGAGACCCAGTACTTC.

This clone was found once. The chain links TRBV5-1 to TRBJ2-7; D may be TRBD2 (6 bases). Trimming removed 0 bases from V and 7 bases from J, with 14 bases in between. The CDR3 runs 14 residues. The germline gives CDR1 SGHRS, CDR2 YFSETQ. CDR3 sequence (DNA): TGCGCCAGCAGCTTGGCCACAGAGAGCGGGGAGCAGTACTTC. Its translation: CASSLATESGEQYF.

The CDR3 bases are TGTGCCAGCTCACCAGGGGGCGGTGAAAAACTGTTTTTT. It specifies CASSPGGGEKLFF. The chain joins TRBV18 to TRBJ1-4; possible D gene TRBD1, 6 bases. This CDR3 comprises 13 residues. Between the trimmed V and J ends, which lost 2 bases and 7 bases, there was a span of 8 bases. Germline assignment: CDR1 KGHSH and CDR2 LQKENI.

This chain joins TRBV11-3 and TRBJ1-4, with unresolved D. CDR1 is SGHNT and CDR2 is YENEEA in the germline V gene. The CDR3 has 13 residues. Deletions cut 2 bases from V and 4 bases from J, with 5 bases between. CDR3 bases: TGTGCCAGCAGCTTACGGTATAATGAAAAACTGTTTTTT. Encoded protein: CASSLRYNEKLFF.

The chain joins TRBV18 to TRBJ1-4, with TRBD1 as a possible D gene (6 bases). Germline values: CDR1 KGHSH, CDR2 LQKENI. V was cut by 4 bases and J by 8 bases, with 14 bases left in between. CDR3 size: 14 residues. The CDR3 bases are TGTGCCAGCTCACTGGACAGTTCTTTCGAAAAACTGTTTTTT. Translating gives CASSLDSSFEKLFF. Complete variable domain (other parts from reference TRBV18 and TRBJ1-4): NAGVMQNPRHLVRRRGQEARLRCSPMKGHSHVYWYRQLPEEGLKFMVYLQKENIIDESGMPKERFSAEFPKEGPSILRIQQVVRGDSAAYFCASSLDSSFEKLFFGSGTQLSVL.

This clone was counted once. The chain uses TRBV30 and TRBJ2-7, with D perhaps matching TRBD1 (5 bases). In germline, CDR1 is GTSNPN, CDR2 SVGIG (reference sequence). CDR3 size: 15 residues. V shed 2 bases and J shed 6 bases, with 20 bases lying between them. Here the CDR3 DNA reads TGTGCCTGGAGTCAAAATAGGGGCTGGATAGCCGAGCAGTACTTC. Its protein product is CAWSQNRGWIAEQYF.

The chain employs TRBV5-6 and TRBJ1-1; D remains ambiguous. The V gene's germline CDR1 is SGHDT and CDR2 YYEEEE. V lost 3 bases to trimming and J lost 7 bases, with 16 bases between them. The CDR3 has 14 residues. The CDR3 DNA reads as TGTGCCAGCAGCTCTTCATATTTACTCGGTGAAGCTTTCTTT. Residues: CASSSSYLLGEAFF.

This rearrangement joins TRBV6-1 to TRBJ1-2; D uncertain. Germline V lookup: CDR1 MNHNS, CDR2 SASEGT. V was cut by 0 bases and J by 5 bases, with 10 bases left in between. This CDR3 has 14 residues. CDR3 loop: CASSEASGGYGYTF. The DNA for the CDR3 is TGTGCCAGCAGTGAAGCGTCAGGAGGTTATGGCTACACCTTC.

The chain employs TRBV6-5 and TRBJ1-5, with D possibly TRBD1 on 5 matching bases. The germline V and J ends were trimmed by 0 bases and 7 bases, with 13 bases remaining between them. The CDR3 has 15 residues. Germline V gene data show CDR1 as MNHEY and CDR2 as SVGAGI. The CDR3 here is CASSYSGGAGQPQHF. The CDR3 nucleotides are TGTGCCAGCAGTTACTCGGGGGGAGCAGGCCAGCCCCAGCATTTT.

This chain links TRBV5-5 with TRBJ1-1, with D possibly matching TRBD1 (5 bases). Germline lookup yields CDR1 SGHKS and CDR2 YYEKEE (reference sequence). V dropped 2 bases and J dropped 3 bases, with 11 bases sitting between them. The CDR3 is 14 residues long. The CDR3 here is CASSFSPGDTEAFF. Here the CDR3 DNA reads TGTGCCAGCAGCTTCTCTCCGGGGGACACTGAAGCTTTCTTT.

At least ten counts were recorded for this clone. The CDR3 coding sequence is TGTGCCAGCAGCCCACAGGCTTACGAGCAGTACTTC. This translates into CASSPQAYEQYF. This chain joins TRBV6-2 or TRBV6-3 and TRBJ2-7; TRBD1 might be the D (5 bases). Germline values: CDR1 MNHEY, CDR2 SVGEGT. This CDR3 is 12 amino acids long. Trimming removed 6 bases at V and 4 bases at J, with 10 bases between.

The chain has TRBV19 and TRBJ1-1; a possible D gene is TRBD1 (5 bases). The length of the CDR3 is 13 residues. The germline CDR1 and CDR2 sequences are LNHDA and SQIVND (reference sequence). Trimming took 2 bases from V and 6 from J, leaving 10 bases between them. The DNA for the CDR3 is TGTGCCAGTAGTATAACGAAAGGGGCTGAAGCTTTCTTT. Protein product: CASSITKGAEAFF.

The chain uses TRBV19 and TRBJ2-3; TRBD1 matches 7 bases. This CDR3 region has 13 residues. With 8 bases clipped from V and 5 bases from J, the junction kept 7 bases outside the gene matches. Looked up from germline, CDR1 is LNHDA and CDR2 is SQIVND (reference sequence). The CDR3 is CASSQGVQDTQYF. The CDR3 bases are TGTGCCAGTTCGCAGGGGGTTCAAGATACGCAGTATTTT.

V and J are TRBV30 and TRBJ2-3; 9 bases map to TRBD2. Germline loops: CDR1 GTSNPN, CDR2 SVGIG (reference sequence). The trim removed 4 bases at V and 4 bases at J, leaving 9 bases unmatched. The CDR3 sequence is 15 residues long. This chain's CDR3 is CAWTQLAGWADTQYF. CDR3 DNA: TGTGCCTGGACCCAGCTAGCGGGATGGGCAGATACGCAGTATTTT.

The rearrangement joins TRBV10-1 to TRBJ1-6; 11 positions match TRBD1. Germline V CDR1 and CDR2: WNHNN, SYGVQD (reference sequence). The CDR3 consists of 16 residues. The junction had 5 bases not matched to a gene; V was cut back by 0 bases and J by 10 bases. In DNA form, the CDR3 reads TGCGCCAGCAGTGAGTCAAGGACAGGGGGCTACTCACCCCTCCACTTT. Protein: CASSESRTGGYSPLHF.